This T cell receptor beta chain was captured by sequencing in a study of blood T cell repertoires in COVID-19 (dated by TCRdb to 2020 to 2022). For the study in its entirety: For ImmuneRACE Cohort 3, a participant was defined as recovered based on two consecutive negative NP/OP PCR tests, clearance by a healthcare professional, or resolution of symptoms. Collaborator samples came from the United States, Italy and Spain and covered acute and convalescent phases of COVID-19. The material from the prospective study consisted of cDNA or gDNA derived from T cells, B-cell-depleted T cells, or PBMCs. Subjects who had been exposed to COVID-19, were actively infected with it, or had recovered from it provided the deeply sampled blood TCRbeta repertoires that made up the dataset. A freely available public database, intended as a resource for researchers studying the immune response to SARS-CoV-2, is where the repertoires were released. Samples came from the ongoing ImmuneRACE study (first 160 participants) plus 1,254 subjects from 6 global collaborators. Nearly every sample came with metadata listing a de-identified subject ID, COVID-19 status, age in years and sex. Where available, HLA class I and class II types were taken from metadata supplied by the sample provider and were not determined by assay-based typing.

TCRbeta CDR3 regions were amplified from genomic DNA by means of the immunoSEQ Assay, a bias-controlled multiplex PCR. For the original study's pipeline: The number of nucleated cells in each sample was estimated by amplification of reference gene primers within the assay. To quantify the absolute abundance of each unique TCRbeta CDR3 rearrangement, sequence reads were collapsed and filtered. For each sample, productive Simpson clonality was calculated by taking the square root of Simpson's diversity index across productive rearrangements. Imported from immuneACCESS, the table was reduced by TCRdb to in-frame sequences with V and J called. These copies leave out some clones; in studies compared against another copy, an unresolved V gene accounts for under half, and the cause of the remainder is not known. That table supplies the V and J calls and clone size; D and trimming were determined from the DNA. Across this sample there are 350,000 to 450,000 clones, with more than 70% seen only once. Approximately 1.8% of the sample is held by the ten biggest clonotypes.

On the study overall, not on this receptor specifically: The quantity of clinical and demographic metadata differed by source and by participant and was supplied without curation.

In the prospective study, participants were roughly 18 to 95 years old, resided in about 25 geographic areas of the United States, and were enrolled through a virtual design. Cohort assignment in the prospective study relied on participant-reported clinical history from a screening survey and a study questionnaire. In the prospective study, mobile phlebotomists collected whole blood, serum and a nasopharyngeal or oropharyngeal swab from each participant. Participants in the prospective study had the option to provide additional blood draws and questionnaires over a roughly 2-month period. Before DNA extraction, blood samples from the prospective study were shipped at room temperature or frozen. Trimming removed 7 bases from V and 3 bases from J; the gene matches leave 4 bases unexplained. Based on the germline V gene, the CDR1 and CDR2 sequences are KGHDR and SFDVKD. There are 13 amino acids in the CDR3, from cysteine to phenylalanine inclusive. Only the CDR3 part of the read is kept: 39 bases, read in frame from the first base.

To note about this clone: Its antigen target is currently unknown. No quality values exist for individual bases; no much larger clone is one base distant.

Sequencing was done on a sample of PBMCs or T cells enriched from blood (not recorded which). The V and J segments used are TRBV24-1 and TRBJ1-1, and 7 junction bases match TRBD1. The TCR sequence derives from a man in his forties in a cohort exposed to, infected with or recovered from COVID-19 (not recorded which). The nucleotides are TGTGCCACCAGCGAGGGGGCATACACTGAAGCTTTCTTT. Translated, this is CATSEGAYTEAFF.